This T cell receptor (beta chain) emerged from a study of blood T cell repertoires in COVID-19. Study at large: Researchers got acute and convalescent COVID-19 samples from the United States, Italy and Spain. T cells, B-cell-depleted T cells, or PBMCs provided the cDNA or gDNA that served as material.

Source study methods: Reference gene primer amplification yielded estimated nucleated cell counts. Using immunoSEQ multiplex PCR, the repertoire was profiled, and TCRdb retains in-frame clones only, with some absent. That table supplies the V and J calls and clone size; D and trimming were determined from the DNA. Of about 400,000 clones in the sample, 75% to 90% were seen once. With V trimmed by 4 bases and J by 0 bases, 7 bases remained unmatched. Germline V gives CDR1 MNHNS, CDR2 SASEGT. The CDR3 spans 16 residues. The TCR comes from a woman younger than 45 with active or convalescent COVID-19. This rearrangement joins TRBV6-1 to TRBJ2-5, with TRBD2 matching 8 bases. Sequences were obtained from peripheral blood. The CDR3 nucleotides read TGTGCCAGCAGTGCCCGACAGCGGGAGTACCAAGAGACCCAGTACTTC. Translated: CASSARQREYQETQYF.